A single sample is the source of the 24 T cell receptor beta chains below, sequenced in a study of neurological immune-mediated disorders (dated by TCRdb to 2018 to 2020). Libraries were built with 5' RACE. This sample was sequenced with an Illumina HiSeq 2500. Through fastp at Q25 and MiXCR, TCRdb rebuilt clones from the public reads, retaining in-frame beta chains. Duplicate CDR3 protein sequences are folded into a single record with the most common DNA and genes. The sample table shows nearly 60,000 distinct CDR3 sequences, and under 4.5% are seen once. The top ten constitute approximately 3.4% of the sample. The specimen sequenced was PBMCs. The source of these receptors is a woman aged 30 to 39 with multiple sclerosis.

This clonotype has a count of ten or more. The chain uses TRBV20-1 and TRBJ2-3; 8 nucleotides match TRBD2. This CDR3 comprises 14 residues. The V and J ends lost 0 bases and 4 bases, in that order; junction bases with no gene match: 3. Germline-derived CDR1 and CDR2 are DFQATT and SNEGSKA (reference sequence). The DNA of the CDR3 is TGCAGTGCTAGAGATCAAGCGGGGGCAGATACGCAGTATTTT. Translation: CSARDQAGADTQYF.

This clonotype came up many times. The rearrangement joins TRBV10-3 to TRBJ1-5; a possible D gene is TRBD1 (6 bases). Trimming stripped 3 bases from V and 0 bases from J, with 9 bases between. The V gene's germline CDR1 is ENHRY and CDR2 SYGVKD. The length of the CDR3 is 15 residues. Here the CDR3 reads CAISDGQYSNQPQHF. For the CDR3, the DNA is TGTGCCATCAGTGACGGACAGTATAGCAATCAGCCCCAGCATTTT.

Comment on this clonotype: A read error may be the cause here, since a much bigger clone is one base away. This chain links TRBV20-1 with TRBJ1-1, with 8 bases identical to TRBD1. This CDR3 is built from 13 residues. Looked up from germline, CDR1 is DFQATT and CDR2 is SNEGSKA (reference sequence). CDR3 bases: TGCAGTGCTACGGGACAGGTGAACTCTGAAGCTTTCTTT. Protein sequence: CSATGQVNSEAFF.

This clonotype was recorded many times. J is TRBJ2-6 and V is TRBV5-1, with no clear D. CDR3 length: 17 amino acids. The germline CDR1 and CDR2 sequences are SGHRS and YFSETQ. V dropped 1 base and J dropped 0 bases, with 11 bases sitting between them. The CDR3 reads CASSLPTYTSGANVLTF. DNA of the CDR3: TGCGCCAGCAGCTTGCCTACTTATACCTCTGGGGCCAACGTCCTGACTTTC.

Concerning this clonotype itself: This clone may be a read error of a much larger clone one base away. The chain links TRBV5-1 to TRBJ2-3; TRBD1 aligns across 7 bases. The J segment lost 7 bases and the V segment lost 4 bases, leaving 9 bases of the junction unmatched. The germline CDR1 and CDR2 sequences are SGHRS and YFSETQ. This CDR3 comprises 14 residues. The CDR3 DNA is TGCGCCAGCAGCCTCGGAAAGGGGGCTTATACGCAGTATTTT. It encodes CASSLGKGAYTQYF.

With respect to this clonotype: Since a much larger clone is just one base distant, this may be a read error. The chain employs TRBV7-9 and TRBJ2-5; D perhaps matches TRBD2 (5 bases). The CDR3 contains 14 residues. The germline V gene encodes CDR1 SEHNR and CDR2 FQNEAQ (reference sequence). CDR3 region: CASSLASDKETKYF. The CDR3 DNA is TGTGCCAGCAGCTTAGCTAGCGACAAAGAGACCAAGTACTTC. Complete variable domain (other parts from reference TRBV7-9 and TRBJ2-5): DTGVSQNPRHKITKRGQNVTFRCDPISEHNRLYWYRQTLGQGPEFLTYFQNEAQLEKSRLLSDRFSAERPKGSFSTLEIQRTEQGDSAMYLCASSLASDKETKYFGPGTRLLVL.

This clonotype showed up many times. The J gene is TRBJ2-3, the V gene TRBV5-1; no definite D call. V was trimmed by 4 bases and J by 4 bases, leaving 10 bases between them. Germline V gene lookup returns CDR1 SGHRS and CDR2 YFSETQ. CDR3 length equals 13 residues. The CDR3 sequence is CASSPFPSDTQYF. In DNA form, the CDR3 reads TGCGCCAGCAGCCCCTTTCCATCAGATACGCAGTATTTT.

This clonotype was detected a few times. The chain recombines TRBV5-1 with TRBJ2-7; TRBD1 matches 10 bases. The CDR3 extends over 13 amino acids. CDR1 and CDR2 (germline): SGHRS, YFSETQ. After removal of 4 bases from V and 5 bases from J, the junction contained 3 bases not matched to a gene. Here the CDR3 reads CASSGDRGNEQYF. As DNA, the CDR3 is TGCGCCAGCAGCGGGGACAGGGGTAACGAGCAGTACTTC.

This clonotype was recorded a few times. CDR3 sequence (DNA): TGCAGCGTTGGGGACAGCGGTCAGGAGACCCAGTACTTC. It codes for CSVGDSGQETQYF. This chain connects TRBV29-1 to TRBJ2-5; TRBD1 matches at 7 bases. Trimming cost V 4 bases and J 5 bases; bases outside gene matches: 7. From germline, CDR1 is SQVTM and CDR2 ANQGSEA. This CDR3 is built from 13 residues.

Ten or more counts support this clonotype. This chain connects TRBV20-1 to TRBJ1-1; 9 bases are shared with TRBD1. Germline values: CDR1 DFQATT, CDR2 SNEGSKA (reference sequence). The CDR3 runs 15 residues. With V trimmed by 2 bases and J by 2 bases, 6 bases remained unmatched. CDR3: CSARPGDRDNTEAFF. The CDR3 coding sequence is TGCAGTGCTAGACCTGGGGACAGGGATAACACTGAAGCTTTCTTT.

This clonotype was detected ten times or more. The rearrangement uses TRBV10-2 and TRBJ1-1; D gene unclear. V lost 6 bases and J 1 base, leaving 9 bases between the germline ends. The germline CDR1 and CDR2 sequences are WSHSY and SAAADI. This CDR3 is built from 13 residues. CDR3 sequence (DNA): TGCGCCAGCAGAATGACGGGGAACACTGAAGCTTTCTTT. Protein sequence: CASRMTGNTEAFF.

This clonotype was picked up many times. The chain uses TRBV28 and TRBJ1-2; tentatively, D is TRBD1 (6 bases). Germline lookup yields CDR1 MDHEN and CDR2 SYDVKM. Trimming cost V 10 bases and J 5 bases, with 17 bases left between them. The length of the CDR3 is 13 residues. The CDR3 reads CAISGTKIYGYTF. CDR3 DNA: TGTGCCATAAGCGGGACAAAAATATATGGCTACACCTTC.

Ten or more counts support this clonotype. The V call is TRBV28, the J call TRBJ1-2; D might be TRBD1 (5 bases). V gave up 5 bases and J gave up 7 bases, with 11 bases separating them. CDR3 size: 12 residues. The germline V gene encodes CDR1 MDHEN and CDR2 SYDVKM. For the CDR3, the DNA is TGTGCCAGCAGTCCAGGGCCGGTTGGCTACACCTTC. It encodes CASSPGPVGYTF.

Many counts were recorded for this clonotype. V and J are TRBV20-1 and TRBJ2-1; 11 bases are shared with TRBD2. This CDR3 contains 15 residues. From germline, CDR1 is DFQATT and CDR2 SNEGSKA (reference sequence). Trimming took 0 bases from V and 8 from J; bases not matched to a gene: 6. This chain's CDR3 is CSARDSSGGTYEQFF. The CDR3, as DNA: TGCAGTGCTAGAGATTCTAGCGGGGGGACGTATGAGCAGTTCTTC.

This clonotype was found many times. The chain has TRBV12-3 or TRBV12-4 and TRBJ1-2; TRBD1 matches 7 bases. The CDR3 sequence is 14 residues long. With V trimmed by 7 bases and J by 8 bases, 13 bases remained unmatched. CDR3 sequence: CASNIADRAGGYTF. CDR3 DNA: TGTGCCAGCAACATTGCAGACAGGGCGGGCGGCTACACCTTC.

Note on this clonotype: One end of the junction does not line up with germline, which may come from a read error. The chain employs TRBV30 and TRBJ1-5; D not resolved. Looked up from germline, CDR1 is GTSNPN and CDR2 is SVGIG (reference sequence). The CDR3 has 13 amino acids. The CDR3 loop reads CAWSASPEEPQNF. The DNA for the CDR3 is TGTGCCTGGAGTGCCAGCCCGGAGGAGCCCCAGAATTTT.

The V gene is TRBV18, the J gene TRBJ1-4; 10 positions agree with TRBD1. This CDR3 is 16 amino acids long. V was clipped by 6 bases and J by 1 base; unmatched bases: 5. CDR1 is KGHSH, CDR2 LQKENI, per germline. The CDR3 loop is CASSRRDRGTNEKLFF. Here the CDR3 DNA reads TGTGCCAGCTCGAGACGGGACAGGGGAACTAATGAAAAACTGTTTTTT.

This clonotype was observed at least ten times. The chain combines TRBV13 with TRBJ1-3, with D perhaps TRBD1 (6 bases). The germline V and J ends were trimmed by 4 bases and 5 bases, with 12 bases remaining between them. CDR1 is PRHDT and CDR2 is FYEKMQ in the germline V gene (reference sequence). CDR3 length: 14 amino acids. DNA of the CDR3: TGTGCCAGCAGCTCACGACAGGCGAGAAACACCATATATTTT. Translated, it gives CASSSRQARNTIYF.

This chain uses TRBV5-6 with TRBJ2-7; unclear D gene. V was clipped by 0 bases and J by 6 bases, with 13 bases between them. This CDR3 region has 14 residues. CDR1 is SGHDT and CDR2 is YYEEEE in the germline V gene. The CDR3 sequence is CASSLGQPNGEQYF. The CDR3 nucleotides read TGTGCCAGCAGCTTGGGGCAGCCGAACGGCGAGCAGTACTTC. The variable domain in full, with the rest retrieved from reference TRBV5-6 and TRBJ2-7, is DAGVTQSPTHLIKTRGQQVTLRCSPKSGHDTVSWYQQALGQGPQFIFQYYEEEERQRGNFPDRFSGHQFPNYSSELNVNALLLGDSALYLCASSLGQPNGEQYFGPGTRLTVT.

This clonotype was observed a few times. CDR3 DNA sequence: TGTGCCAGCAGGAGGACAGGGGAAAACATTCAGTACTTC. Its protein product is CASRRTGENIQYF. This chain connects TRBV2 to TRBJ2-4, with 9 bases fitting TRBD1. Looked up from germline, CDR1 is SNHLY and CDR2 is FYNNEI. The CDR3 loop spans 13 amino acids. The V and J ends lost 6 bases and 5 bases, in that order; junction bases with no gene match: 2.

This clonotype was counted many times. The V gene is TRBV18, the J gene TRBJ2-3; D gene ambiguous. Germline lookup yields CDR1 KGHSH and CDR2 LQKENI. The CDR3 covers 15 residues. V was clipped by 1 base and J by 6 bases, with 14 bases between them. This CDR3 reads CASSPLESAVDTQYF. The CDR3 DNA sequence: TGTGCCAGCTCACCACTTGAGAGCGCGGTGGATACGCAGTATTTT.

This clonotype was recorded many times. As DNA, the CDR3 is TGTGCCAGCAGTTTCTTAGGACAGGGGGTTACAATAGCCAAAAACATTCAGTACTTC. This codes for CASSFLGQGVTIAKNIQYF. The chain joins TRBV28 to TRBJ2-4; 10 bases align to TRBD1. The V and J ends lost 3 bases and 0 bases, in that order; junction bases with no gene match: 11. Germline V gene data show CDR1 as MDHEN and CDR2 as SYDVKM. This CDR3 has 19 amino acids. Looking up the rest from reference TRBV28 and TRBJ2-4 gives the full variable domain: DVKVTQSSRYLVKRTGEKVFLECVQDMDHENMFWYRQDPGLGLRLIYFSYDVKMKEKGDIPEGYSVSREKKERFSLILESASTNQTSMYLCASSFLGQGVTIAKNIQYFGAGTRLSVL.

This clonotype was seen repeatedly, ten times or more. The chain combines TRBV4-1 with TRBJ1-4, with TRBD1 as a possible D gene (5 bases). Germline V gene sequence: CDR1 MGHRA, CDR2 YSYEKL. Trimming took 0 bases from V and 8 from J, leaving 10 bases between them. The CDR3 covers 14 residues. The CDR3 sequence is CASSQDQGWEKLFF. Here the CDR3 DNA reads TGCGCCAGCAGCCAAGATCAGGGTTGGGAAAAACTGTTTTTT.

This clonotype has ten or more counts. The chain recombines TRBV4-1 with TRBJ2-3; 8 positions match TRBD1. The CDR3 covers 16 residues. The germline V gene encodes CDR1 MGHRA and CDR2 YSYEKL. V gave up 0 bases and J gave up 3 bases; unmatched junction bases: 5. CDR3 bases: TGCGCCAGCAGCCAAGACGGCAGGGGGCTAACAGATACGCAGTATTTT. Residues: CASSQDGRGLTDTQYF.